This TCR beta chain came from a study of cytomegalovirus exposure and HLA in healthy donors. The V and J ends lost 3 bases and 4 bases respectively, with 16 bases between them. The CDR3 totals 15 residues. CDR1 SGHNT and CDR2 YYREEE come from the germline V gene (reference sequence). Sequencing was performed with immunoSEQ multiplex PCR; in TCRdb, only in-frame clones are kept and a portion is missing. The sample shows about 64,000 clones, under 95% of them seen only once. The V call is TRBV5-4, the J call TRBJ1-2; the D gene is possibly TRBD1 (6 bases). The specimen sequenced was PBMCs. The sequence derives from a young woman in good health and CMV-seronegative. The CDR3 sequence: CASSSRRTGTYGYTF. DNA of the CDR3: TGTGCCAGCAGCTCGAGAAGAACAGGGACCTATGGCTACACCTTC. The full variable domain, its missing parts supplied by reference TRBV5-4 and TRBJ1-2, is ETGVTQSPTHLIKTRGQQVTLRCSSQSGHNTVSWYQQALGQGPQFIFQYYREEENGRGNFPPRFSGLQFPNYSSELNVNALELDDSALYLCASSSRRTGTYGYTFGSGTRLTVV.